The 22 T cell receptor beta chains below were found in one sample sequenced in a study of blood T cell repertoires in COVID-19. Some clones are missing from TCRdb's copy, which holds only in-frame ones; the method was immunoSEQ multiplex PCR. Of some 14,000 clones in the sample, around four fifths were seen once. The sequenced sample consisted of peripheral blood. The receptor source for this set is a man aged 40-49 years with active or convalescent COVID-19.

The CDR3 DNA follows: TGTGCCAGCAGCCTGCTTGTGGGGAGCTCCTATGGCTACACCTTC. It translates to CASSLLVGSSYGYTF. The chain combines TRBV14 with TRBJ1-2; D gene ambiguous. CDR1 and CDR2 from the germline V gene are SGHDN and FVKESK. The CDR3 extends over 15 amino acids. The V end lost 4 bases, the J end lost 4 bases, and 16 bases lay between the germline ends.

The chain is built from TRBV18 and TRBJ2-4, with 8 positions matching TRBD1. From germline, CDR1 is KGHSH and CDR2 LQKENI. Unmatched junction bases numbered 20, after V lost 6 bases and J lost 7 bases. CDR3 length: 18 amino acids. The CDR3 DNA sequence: TGTGCCAGCTCTCGCCGACAGGGGAGTGGTGTTTTAATGAACATTCAGTACTTC. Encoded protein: CASSRRQGSGVLMNIQYF.

The CDR3 spells CASSLDHTAYEQYF. DNA for the CDR3: TGTGCCAGCAGCTTGGACCACACAGCCTACGAGCAGTACTTC. This chain uses TRBV5-5 with TRBJ2-7; no definite D call. Germline V gene lookup returns CDR1 SGHKS and CDR2 YYEKEE (reference sequence). The CDR3 is made up of 14 amino acids. V lost 0 bases and J lost 2, with 9 bases in between.

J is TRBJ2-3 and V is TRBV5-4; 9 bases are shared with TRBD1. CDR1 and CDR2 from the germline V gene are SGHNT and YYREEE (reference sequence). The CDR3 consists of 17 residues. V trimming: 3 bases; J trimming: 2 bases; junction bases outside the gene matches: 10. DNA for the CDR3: TGTGCCAGCAGCTCCCCCCCCGGGACAGGGAACACAGATACGCAGTATTTT. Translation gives CASSSPPGTGNTDTQYF.

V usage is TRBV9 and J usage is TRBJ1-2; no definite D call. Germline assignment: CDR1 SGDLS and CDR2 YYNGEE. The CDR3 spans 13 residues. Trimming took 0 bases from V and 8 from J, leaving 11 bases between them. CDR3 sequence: CASSVGQFGGYTF. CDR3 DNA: TGTGCCAGCAGCGTAGGGCAATTCGGGGGCTACACCTTC.

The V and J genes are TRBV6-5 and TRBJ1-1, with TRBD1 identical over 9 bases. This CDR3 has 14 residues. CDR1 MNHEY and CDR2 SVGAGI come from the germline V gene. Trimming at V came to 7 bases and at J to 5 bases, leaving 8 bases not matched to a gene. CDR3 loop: CASTSTGGRTEAFF. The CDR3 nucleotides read TGTGCCAGCACATCGACAGGGGGAAGGACTGAAGCTTTCTTT.

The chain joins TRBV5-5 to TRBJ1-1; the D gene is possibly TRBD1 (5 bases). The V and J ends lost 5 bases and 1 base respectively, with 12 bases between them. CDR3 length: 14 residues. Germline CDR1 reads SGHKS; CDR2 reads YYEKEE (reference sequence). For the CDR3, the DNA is TGTGCCAGCAGTCCCGCGGGGGGGAACACTGAAGCTTTCTTT. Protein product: CASSPAGGNTEAFF.

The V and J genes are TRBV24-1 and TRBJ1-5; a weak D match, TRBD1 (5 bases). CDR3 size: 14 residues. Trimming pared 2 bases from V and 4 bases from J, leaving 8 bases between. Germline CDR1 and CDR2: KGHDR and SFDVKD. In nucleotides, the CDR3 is TGTGCCACCAGTGATTCAAGGGGAAATCAGCCCCAGCATTTT. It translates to CATSDSRGNQPQHF.

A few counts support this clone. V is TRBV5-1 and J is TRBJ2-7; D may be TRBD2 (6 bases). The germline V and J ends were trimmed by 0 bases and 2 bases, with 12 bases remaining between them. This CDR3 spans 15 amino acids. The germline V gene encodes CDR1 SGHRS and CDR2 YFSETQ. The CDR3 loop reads CASSLAGEWAYEQYF. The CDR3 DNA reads TGCGCCAGCAGCTTGGCGGGGGAGTGGGCCTACGAGCAGTACTTC.

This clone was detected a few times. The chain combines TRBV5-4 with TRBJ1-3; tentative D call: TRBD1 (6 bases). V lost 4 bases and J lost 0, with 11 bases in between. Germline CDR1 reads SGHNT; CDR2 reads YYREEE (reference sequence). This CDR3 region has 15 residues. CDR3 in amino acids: CASSPDRFSGNTIYF. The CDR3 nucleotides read TGTGCCAGCAGCCCGGACAGATTCTCTGGAAACACCATATATTTT.

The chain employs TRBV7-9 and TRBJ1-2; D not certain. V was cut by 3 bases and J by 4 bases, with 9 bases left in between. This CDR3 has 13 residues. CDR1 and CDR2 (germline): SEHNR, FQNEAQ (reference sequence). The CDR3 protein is CASSFEGSYGYTF. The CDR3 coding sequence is TGTGCCAGCAGCTTTGAGGGATCCTATGGCTACACCTTC.

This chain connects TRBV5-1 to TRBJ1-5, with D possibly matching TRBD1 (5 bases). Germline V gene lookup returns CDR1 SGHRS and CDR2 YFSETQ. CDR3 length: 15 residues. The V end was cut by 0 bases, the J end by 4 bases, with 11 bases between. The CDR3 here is CASSLEGRDNQPQHF. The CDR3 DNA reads TGCGCCAGCAGCTTGGAGGGGCGCGATAATCAGCCCCAGCATTTT. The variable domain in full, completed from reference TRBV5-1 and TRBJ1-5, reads KAGVTQTPRYLIKTRGQQVTLSCSPISGHRSVSWYQQTPGQGLQFLFEYFSETQRNKGNFPGRFSGRQFSNSRSEMNVSTLELGDSALYLCASSLEGRDNQPQHFGDGTRLSIL.

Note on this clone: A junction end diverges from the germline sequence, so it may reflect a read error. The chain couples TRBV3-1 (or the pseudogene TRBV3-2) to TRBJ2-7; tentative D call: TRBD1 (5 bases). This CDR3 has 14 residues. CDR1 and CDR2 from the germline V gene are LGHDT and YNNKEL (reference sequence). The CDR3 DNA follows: TGTACCAGCAGCCAATTTCAGGGTGCCTACGAGCAGTACTTC. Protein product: CTSSQFQGAYEQYF.

In nucleotides, the CDR3 is TGTGCCAGCGCGGGGACCGGGGAGCTGTTTTTT. This encodes CASAGTGELFF. The chain uses TRBV2 and TRBJ2-2; perhaps TRBD2 as D (6 bases). Per the germline V gene, CDR1 is SNHLY and CDR2 is FYNNEI. This CDR3 is built from 11 residues. V lost 8 bases, J lost 5 bases, and 6 bases lay in between.

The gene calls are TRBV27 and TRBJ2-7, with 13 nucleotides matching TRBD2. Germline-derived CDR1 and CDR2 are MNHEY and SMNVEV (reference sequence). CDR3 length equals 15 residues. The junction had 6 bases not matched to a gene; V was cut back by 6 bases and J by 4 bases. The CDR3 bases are TGTGCCAGCAGCCGAGGGACTAGCGGGGCGTACGAGCAGTACTTC. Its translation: CASSRGTSGAYEQYF.

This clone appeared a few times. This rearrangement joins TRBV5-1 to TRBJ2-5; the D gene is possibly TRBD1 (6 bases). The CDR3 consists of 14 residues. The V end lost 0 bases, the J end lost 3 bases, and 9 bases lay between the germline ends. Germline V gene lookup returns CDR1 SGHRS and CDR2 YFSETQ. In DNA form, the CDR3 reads TGCGCCAGCAGCTTGGGTTACAGGGAAGAGACCCAGTACTTC. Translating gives CASSLGYREETQYF.

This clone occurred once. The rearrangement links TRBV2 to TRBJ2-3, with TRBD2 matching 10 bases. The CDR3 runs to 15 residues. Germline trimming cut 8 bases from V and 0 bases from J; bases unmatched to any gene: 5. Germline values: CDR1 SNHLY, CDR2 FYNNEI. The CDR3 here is CASGSGLASTDTQYF. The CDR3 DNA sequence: TGTGCCAGCGGTTCGGGACTAGCGAGCACAGATACGCAGTATTTT.

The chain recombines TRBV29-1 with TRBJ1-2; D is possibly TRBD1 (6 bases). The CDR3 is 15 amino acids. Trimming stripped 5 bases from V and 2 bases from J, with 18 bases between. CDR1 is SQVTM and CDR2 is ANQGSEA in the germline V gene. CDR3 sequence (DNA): TGCAGCGTTAAACCATCTCCTCAGGGGAACTATGGCTACACCTTC. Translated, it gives CSVKPSPQGNYGYTF.

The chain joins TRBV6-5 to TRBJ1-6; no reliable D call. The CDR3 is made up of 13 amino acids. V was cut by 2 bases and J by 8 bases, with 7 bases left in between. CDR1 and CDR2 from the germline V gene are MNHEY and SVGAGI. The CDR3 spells CASSYVRDSPLHF. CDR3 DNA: TGTGCCAGCAGTTACGTAAGAGATTCACCCCTCCACTTT.

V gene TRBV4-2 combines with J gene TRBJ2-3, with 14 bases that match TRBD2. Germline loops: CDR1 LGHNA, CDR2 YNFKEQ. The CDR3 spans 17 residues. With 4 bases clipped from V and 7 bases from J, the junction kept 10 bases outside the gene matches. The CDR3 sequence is CASSRLTSGGETYTQYF. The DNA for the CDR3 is TGTGCCAGCAGCCGCCTGACTAGCGGGGGGGAAACCTATACGCAGTATTTT.

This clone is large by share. The CDR3 DNA reads as TGTGCCAGCAGTTTTTGGGGGGGGAATCAGGTTGAGCAGTTCTTC. Encoded protein: CASSFWGGNQVEQFF. The chain couples TRBV28 to TRBJ2-1, with 7 bases that match TRBD2. Losses at the gene ends were 3 bases for V and 9 bases for J; bases not matched to a gene: 11. CDR1 is MDHEN, CDR2 SYDVKM, per germline. CDR3 length: 15 residues.

CDR3 sequence (DNA): TGTGCCAGCAGCTTCTTATCGGCAGGGAGGGGTGAGCAGTTCTTC. Translation: CASSFLSAGRGEQFF. The chain has TRBV7-2 and TRBJ2-1; TRBD2 agrees at 7 bases. The germline CDR1 and CDR2 sequences are SGHTA and FQGNSA. Trimming removed 3 bases from V and 9 bases from J; junction bases left unmatched: 11. The CDR3 totals 15 residues.